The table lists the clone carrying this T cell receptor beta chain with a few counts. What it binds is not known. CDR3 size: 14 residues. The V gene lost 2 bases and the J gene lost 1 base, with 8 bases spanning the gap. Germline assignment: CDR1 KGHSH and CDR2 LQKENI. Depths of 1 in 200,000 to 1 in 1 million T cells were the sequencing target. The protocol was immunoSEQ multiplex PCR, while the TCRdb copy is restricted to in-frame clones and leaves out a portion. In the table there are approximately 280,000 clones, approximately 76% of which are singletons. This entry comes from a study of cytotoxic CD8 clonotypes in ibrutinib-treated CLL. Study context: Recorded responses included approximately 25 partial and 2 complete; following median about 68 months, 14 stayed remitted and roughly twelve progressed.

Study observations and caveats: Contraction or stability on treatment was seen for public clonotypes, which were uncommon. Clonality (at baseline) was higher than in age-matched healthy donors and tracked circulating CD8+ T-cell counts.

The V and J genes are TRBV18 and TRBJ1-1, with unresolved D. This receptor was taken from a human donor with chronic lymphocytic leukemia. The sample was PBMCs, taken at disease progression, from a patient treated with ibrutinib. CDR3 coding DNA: TGTGCCAGCTCACCATCCGGGCAGAACACTGAAGCTTTCTTT. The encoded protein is CASSPSGQNTEAFF.